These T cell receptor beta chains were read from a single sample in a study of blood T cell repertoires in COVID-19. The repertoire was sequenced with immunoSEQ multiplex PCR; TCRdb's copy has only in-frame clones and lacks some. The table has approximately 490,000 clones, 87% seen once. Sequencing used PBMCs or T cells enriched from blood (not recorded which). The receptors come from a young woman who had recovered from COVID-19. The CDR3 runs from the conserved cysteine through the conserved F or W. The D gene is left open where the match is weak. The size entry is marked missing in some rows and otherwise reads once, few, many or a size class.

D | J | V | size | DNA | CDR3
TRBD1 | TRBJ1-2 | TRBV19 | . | TGTGCCACCGGGACAGGGGGATATGGCTACACCTTC | CATGTGGYGYTF
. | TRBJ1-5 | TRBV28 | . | TGTGCCAGCAGTGGCGCGGCCCCCCAGCATTTT | CASSGAAPQHF
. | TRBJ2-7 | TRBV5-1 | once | TGCGCCAGCAGCGCTTCCCCAGGGATTAGCTACGAGCAGTACTTC | CASSASPGISYEQYF
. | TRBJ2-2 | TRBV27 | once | TGTGCCAGCGCTAAGACAGCCAACACCGGGGAGCTGTTTTTT | CASAKTANTGELFF
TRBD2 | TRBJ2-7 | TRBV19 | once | TGTGCCAGTAGTATCACGCTAGCGGCTTACGAGCAGTACTTC | CASSITLAAYEQYF
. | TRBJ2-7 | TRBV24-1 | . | TGTGCCACCAGTGACCTCGGTCGGGACGAGCAGTACTTC | CATSDLGRDEQYF
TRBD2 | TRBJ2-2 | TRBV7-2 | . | TGTGCCAGCAGCTTAGTCCCGGGGGGGCCGAACACCGGGGAGCTGTTTTTT | CASSLVPGGPNTGELFF
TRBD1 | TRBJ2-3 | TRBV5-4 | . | TGTGCCAGCAGCCCAAGGGGGCGTAATAAAGATACGCAGTATTTT | CASSPRGRNKDTQYF
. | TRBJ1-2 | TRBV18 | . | TGTGCCAGCTCGCCACTTGGGGAGTTCGATGGCTACACCTTC | CASSPLGEFDGYTF
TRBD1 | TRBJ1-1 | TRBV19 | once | TGTGCCAGTAGTTTCCAGGGGGCGGCGACTGAAGCTTTCTTT | CASSFQGAATEAFF
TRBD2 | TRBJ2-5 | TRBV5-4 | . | TGTGCCAGCAGCCCCGATAAGGGTAGCGGGGGTAAAGAGACCCAGTACTTC | CASSPDKGSGGKETQYF
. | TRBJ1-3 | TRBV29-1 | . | TGCAGCGTTGGTGAAGGGGAAGCTGGAAACACCATATATTTT | CSVGEGEAGNTIYF
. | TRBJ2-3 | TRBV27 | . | TGTGCCAGCAGTCCCCCGGGAGATACGCAGTATTTT | CASSPPGDTQYF
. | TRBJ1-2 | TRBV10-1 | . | TGCGCCAGCAGTGAGTCCCGGGGTAGTGGCTACACCTTC | CASSESRGSGYTF
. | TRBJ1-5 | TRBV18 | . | TGTGCCAGCTCACCCGGGTCTAGCAATCAGCCCCAGCATTTT | CASSPGSSNQPQHF
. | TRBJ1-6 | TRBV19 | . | TGTGCCAGTAGTAATACAGGATTTAATTCACCCCTCCACTTT | CASSNTGFNSPLHF
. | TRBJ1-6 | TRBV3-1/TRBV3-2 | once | TGTGCCAGCAGCCCTGACAAGAGCTCCTATAATTCACCCCTCCACTTT | CASSPDKSSYNSPLHF
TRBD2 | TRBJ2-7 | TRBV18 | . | TGTGCCAGCTCACCACCGGGCGGGGGGGCCTACGAGCAGTACTTC | CASSPPGGGAYEQYF
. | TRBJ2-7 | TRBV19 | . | TGTGCCTCCCGGGGCAGGGGATACGAGCAGTACTTC | CASRGRGYEQYF
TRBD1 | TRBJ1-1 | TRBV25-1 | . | TGTGCCAGCAGTGACAGGACAGGGAACACTGAAGCTTTCTTT | CASSDRTGNTEAFF
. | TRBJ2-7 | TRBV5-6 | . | TGTGCCAGCAGCTTTAGGGGGCGGGGTGACCCCTACGAGCAGTACTTC | CASSFRGRGDPYEQYF
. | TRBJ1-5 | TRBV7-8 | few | TGTGCCAGCAGCCCCAAGGCTGGGGGGGGTTATAGCAATCAGCCCCAGCATTTT | CASSPKAGGGYSNQPQHF
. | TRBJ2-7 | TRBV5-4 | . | TGTGCCAGCAGCTTGACGGGGGGCCTGTTCTACGAGCAGTACTTC | CASSLTGGLFYEQYF
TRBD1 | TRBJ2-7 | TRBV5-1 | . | TGCGCCAGCAGCCCGGGGACAGCGTACTACGAGCAGTACTTC | CASSPGTAYYEQYF
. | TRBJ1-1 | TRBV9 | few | TGTGCCAGCAGCGTACTGACAGATATGAACACTGAAGCTTTCTTT | CASSVLTDMNTEAFF
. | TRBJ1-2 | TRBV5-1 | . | TGCGCCAGCAGCCCCGGGCAGGGGAACTATGGCTACACCTTC | CASSPGQGNYGYTF
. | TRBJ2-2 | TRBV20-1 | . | TGCAGTGCTAGAGGGCTCGAGGAGCTGTTTTTT | CSARGLEELFF
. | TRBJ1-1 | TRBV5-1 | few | TGCGCCAGCAGCTTGGGGGGGCGAATAATTATAGCTGAAGCTTTCTTT | CASSLGGRIIIAEAFF
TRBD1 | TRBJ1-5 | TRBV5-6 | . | TGTGCCAGCAGCTCGATGGGACAGGGGATTAACAATCAGCCCCAGCATTTT | CASSSMGQGINNQPQHF
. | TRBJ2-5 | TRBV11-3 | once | TGTGCCAGCAGCTTAAACAGGGTAGAGACCCAGTACTTC | CASSLNRVETQYF
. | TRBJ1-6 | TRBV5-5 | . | TGTGCCAGCAGCTTGGCCGGGGGAGACGCTGATAATTCACCCCTCCACTTT | CASSLAGGDADNSPLHF
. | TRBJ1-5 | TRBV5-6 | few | TGTGCCAGCAGCTCTTACAGCGGGGACCTTTATAGCAATCAGCCCCAGCATTTT | CASSSYSGDLYSNQPQHF
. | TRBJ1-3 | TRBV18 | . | TGTGCCAGCTCACCACAACAGGGTGGAAACACCATATATTTT | CASSPQQGGNTIYF
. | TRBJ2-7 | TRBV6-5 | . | TGTGCCAGCAAGGGCAGGGTATCCTACGAGCAGTACTTC | CASKGRVSYEQYF
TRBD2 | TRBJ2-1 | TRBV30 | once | TGTGCCTCCGGGGCTACTAGCGACAATGAGCAGTTCTTC | CASGATSDNEQFF
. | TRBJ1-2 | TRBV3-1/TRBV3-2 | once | TGTGCCAGCAGCGGCCATACCCTTAACTATGGCTACACCTTC | CASSGHTLNYGYTF
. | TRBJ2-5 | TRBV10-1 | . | TGCGCCAGCAGTGGGGGCAGCTCCCAAGAGACCCAGTACTTC | CASSGGSSQETQYF
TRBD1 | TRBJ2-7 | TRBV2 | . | TGTGCCAGCAGTCCAGGACAGGGCCCGAGCGAGCAGTACTTC | CASSPGQGPSEQYF
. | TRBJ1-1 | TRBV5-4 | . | TGTGCCAGCAGCTCGTCGAACACTGAAGCTTTCTTT | CASSSSNTEAFF
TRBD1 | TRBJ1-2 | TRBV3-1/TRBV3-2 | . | TGTGCCAGCAGCCAATTACAGGGGGCTGATGGCTACACCTTC | CASSQLQGADGYTF
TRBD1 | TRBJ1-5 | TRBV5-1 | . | TGCGCCAGCAGCTTGGAAGGGGGCGGCGGTCAGCCCCAGCATTTT | CASSLEGGGGQPQHF
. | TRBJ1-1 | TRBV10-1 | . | TGCGCCAGCAGTAAGTCGGCGAACACTGAAGCTTTCTTT | CASSKSANTEAFF